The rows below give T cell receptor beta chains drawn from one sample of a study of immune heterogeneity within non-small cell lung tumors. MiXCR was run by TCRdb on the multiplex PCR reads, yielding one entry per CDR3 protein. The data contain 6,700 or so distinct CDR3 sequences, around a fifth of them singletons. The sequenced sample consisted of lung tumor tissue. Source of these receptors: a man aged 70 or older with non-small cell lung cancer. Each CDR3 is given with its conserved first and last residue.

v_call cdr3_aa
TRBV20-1 CSASTPGTLGTDTQYF
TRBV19 CASSPPFAQGRNEQFF
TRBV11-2 CASSLEWQTRETQYF
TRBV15 CATSSQGGTEAFF
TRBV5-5 CASSLSHLGLADYNEQFF
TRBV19 CASSIGHGRGNQPQHF
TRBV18 CASSYGLADYYNEQFF
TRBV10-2 CASSESNWRDFISEQYF
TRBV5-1 CASSLDRNTEAFF
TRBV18 CASSPEGLADNEQFF
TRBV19 CASRTTGTFTNEKLFF
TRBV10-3 CAISTGQGNSPLHF
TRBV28 CASSLILSPGGQPQHF
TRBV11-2 CASSLNLDLGANVLTF
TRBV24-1 CATSDPRVGTEAFF
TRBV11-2 CASSSRLGSDTEAFF
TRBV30 CAWSPGVILIEAFF
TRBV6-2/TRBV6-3 CASSFGTSFPYEQYF
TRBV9 CASSVDGGSPLHF
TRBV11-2 CASSRTGTDNEQFF
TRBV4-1 CASSQRGTSGGANNEQFF
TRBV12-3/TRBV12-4 CASKGPHQPQHF
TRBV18 CASSPGTGEETQYF
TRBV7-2 CASSLAKGNEQFF
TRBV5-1 CASSLALGGEKLFF
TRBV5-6 CASNLGIWETQYF
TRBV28 CASSLRAGEIPLNYGYTF
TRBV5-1 CASSLSSTGPQETQYF
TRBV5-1 CASSPGQGPNQPQHF
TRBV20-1 CSALTFLNTEAFF
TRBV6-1 CASSEALGFLRGEAFF
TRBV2 CASSERGQPQHF
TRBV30 CAWSPLWANSGNTIYF
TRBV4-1 CASSQASTALYEQYF
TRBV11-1 CASGTTAGGNYEQYF
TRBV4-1 CASSQDRYYEQYF
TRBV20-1 CSARGQGEWYEQCF
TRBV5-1 CASSLERGGNTGELFF
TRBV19 CASSTRTSRYGYTF
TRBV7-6 CASSSRLAGVETQYF
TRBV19 CASSHTRQGEKTQYF
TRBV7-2 CASSLAPIEDYGYTF
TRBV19 CASSSDRVRQPQHF
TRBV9 CASSVEGGGTEAFF